What follows are 7 T cell receptor beta chains derived from one specimen sequenced in a study of the immune and genomic landscape of osteosarcoma. Assay used: immunoSEQ multiplex PCR; TCRdb lists only in-frame clones, some missing. Found here are about 1,300 clones, around 73% of them singletons; the top ten hold approximately 40%. Sequencing input: metastatic tumor tissue from the lung. The source of these receptors is a woman in her twenties or thirties with osteosarcoma.

This rearrangement joins TRBV11-2 to TRBJ2-6; the D gene is possibly TRBD1 (5 bases). The germline CDR1 and CDR2 sequences are SGHAT and FQNNGV. The CDR3 loop spans 17 amino acids. The V gene lost 4 bases and the J gene lost 2 bases, with 15 bases spanning the gap. CDR3 residues: CASSYTPGLPGANVLTF. The CDR3 nucleotides are TGTGCCAGCAGCTATACACCAGGGCTACCTGGGGCCAACGTCCTGACTTTC. The complete variable domain, with remaining parts taken from reference TRBV11-2 and TRBJ2-6, reads EAGVAQSPRYKIIEKRQSVAFWCNPISGHATLYWYQQILGQGPKLLIQFQNNGVVDDSQLPKDRFSAERLKGVDSTLKIQPAKLEDSAVYLCASSYTPGLPGANVLTFGAGSRLTVL.

The rearrangement joins TRBV29-1 to TRBJ2-7; 7 nucleotides line up with TRBD1. Germline CDR1 SQVTM, CDR2 ANQGSEA. Trimming removed 7 bases from V and 2 bases from J; junction bases left unmatched: 11. The CDR3 consists of 14 residues. This CDR3 is CSAEGTTGTYEQYF. CDR3 in DNA: TGCAGCGCCGAGGGGACGACAGGGACCTACGAGCAGTACTTC.

The sample holds one count of this clone. The chain carries TRBV5-6 and TRBJ2-7; 11 positions match TRBD1. The ends lost 4 bases at V and 4 bases at J; junction bases unmatched: 4. CDR1 SGHDT and CDR2 YYEEEE come from the germline V gene. CDR3 size: 14 residues. Written as DNA, the CDR3 is TGTGCCAGCAGCGCAGGGACAGGGGGTTACGAGCAGTACTTC. This gives the protein CASSAGTGGYEQYF.

The chain links TRBV7-9 to TRBJ2-1; D tentatively fits TRBD1 or TRBD2 (5 bases each). Trimming shortened V by 5 bases and J by 8 bases, and 19 bases separated the two germline ends. Germline CDR1 and CDR2: SEHNR and FQNEAQ (reference sequence). The CDR3 spans 15 residues. DNA for the CDR3: TGTGCCAGCAGCCCAACCGGGACCCCCAAGGATGAGCAGTTCTTC. Amino acid sequence: CASSPTGTPKDEQFF. Full variable domain (remainder filled in from reference TRBV7-9 and TRBJ2-1): DTGVSQNPRHKITKRGQNVTFRCDPISEHNRLYWYRQTLGQGPEFLTYFQNEAQLEKSRLLSDRFSAERPKGSFSTLEIQRTEQGDSAMYLCASSPTGTPKDEQFFGPGTRLTVL.

The table lists this clone with a few counts. CDR3 nucleotides: TGTGCCAGCAGCTTAGAACGCCACGAGCAGTACTTC. This encodes CASSLERHEQYF. The rearrangement uses TRBV7-2 and TRBJ2-7; D remains ambiguous. The CDR3 totals 12 residues. Per germline, CDR1 SGHTA and CDR2 FQGNSA. Trimming shortened V by 1 base and J by 5 bases, and 6 bases separated the two germline ends. The full variable domain, completed using reference TRBV7-2 and TRBJ2-7, is GAGVSQSPSNKVTEKGKDVELRCDPISGHTALYWYRQSLGQGLEFLIYFQGNSAPDKSGLPSDRFSAERTGGSVSTLTIQRTQQEDSAVYLCASSLERHEQYFGPGTRLTVT.

The V call is TRBV6-5, the J call TRBJ1-1; D possibly corresponds to TRBD1 (6 bases). V shed 8 bases and J shed 9 bases, with 16 bases lying between them. Germline V gives CDR1 MNHEY, CDR2 SVGAGI. The CDR3 totals 12 residues. The CDR3 loop is CASGTLKSQAFF. CDR3 nucleotides: TGTGCCAGCGGGACACTTAAGTCCCAAGCTTTCTTT.

The V and J genes are TRBV28 and TRBJ2-5; D ambiguous. CDR3 length equals 13 residues. Germline V gene data show CDR1 as MDHEN and CDR2 as SYDVKM. Trimming removed 4 bases at V and 5 bases at J, with 11 bases between. This CDR3 is CASSYSPGETQYF. Written as DNA, the CDR3 is TGTGCCAGCAGTTACTCCCCCGGGGAGACCCAGTACTTC.